This TCR beta chain is from a study of blood T cells in healthy people across ages. The CDR3 is 16 amino acids. The germline V gene has CDR1 DFQATT and CDR2 SNEGSKA (reference sequence). The second PCR ran 7 to 11 cycles with a sample-barcoded 5' primer and J-beta primers. Each cDNA molecule, via a template-switch adaptor with 12 random nucleotides, was tagged. Using its own MiXCR run on the 5' RACE reads, TCRdb lists one record per CDR3 protein. This table holds hundreds of thousands of distinct CDR3 sequences, about 21% found once. This clonotype was seen repeatedly, ten times or more. The clonotype comes from a man between 65 and 79 years old in good health. What was sequenced was blood. This chain connects TRBV20-1 to TRBJ2-5, with 11 bases fitting TRBD2. The J call may be mistaken, given a closer DNA end match to TRBJ2-1. CDR3 in amino acids: CSAGGGLAEPTIEQFF. In DNA, the CDR3 is TGCAGTGCTGGGGGGGGACTAGCGGAGCCGACAATTGAGCAGTTCTTC.